Presented here are 9 T cell receptor beta chains from one specimen sequenced in a study of T cells in Graves' hyperthyroidism and ophthalmopathy. Amplified regions were TCR beta CDR3 sequences from RNA transcripts. HTBI primers were the set used in a first-round RT-PCR of the TCR CDR3. TCRdb independently ran MiXCR on the multiplex PCR reads; one entry per CDR3 protein. The table has roughly 510,000 distinct CDR3 sequences, under 25% seen once. Sequenced sample: blood. The source of these receptors is a man aged 18-30 years with Graves' hyperthyroidism.

This clonotype showed up many times. The chain uses TRBV5-6 and TRBJ1-1; D not certain. V was trimmed by 4 bases and J by 1 base, leaving 8 bases between them. Per germline, CDR1 SGHDT and CDR2 YYEEEE. The CDR3 extends over 13 amino acids. The CDR3 reads CASSRTGNTEAFF. CDR3 DNA: TGTGCCAGCAGCCGGACGGGGAACACTGAAGCTTTCTTT.

This clonotype was counted many times. The chain carries TRBV28 and TRBJ1-1; 7 bases are a match to TRBD1. This CDR3 spans 14 amino acids. Trimming took 5 bases from V and 7 from J; bases not matched to a gene: 10. Looked up from germline, CDR1 is MDHEN and CDR2 is SYDVKM. The CDR3 DNA reads TGTGCCAGCAGTGCTACAGGGGATAAGGATGAAGCTTTCTTT. Translation: CASSATGDKDEAFF.

The gene calls are TRBV5-1 and TRBJ2-7, with D maybe TRBD2 (5 bases). CDR3 length: 15 residues. The germline gives CDR1 SGHRS, CDR2 YFSETQ. Trimming cost V 0 bases and J 7 bases, with 17 bases left between them. CDR3 region: CASSLGGLSQEEQYF. For the CDR3, the DNA is TGCGCCAGCAGCTTGGGCGGGCTCAGCCAAGAGGAGCAGTACTTC.

The V and J genes are TRBV4-1 and TRBJ2-7; D tentatively reads TRBD1 or TRBD2 (5 bases each). The CDR3 covers 16 residues. Trimming pared 0 bases from V and 0 bases from J, leaving 12 bases between. Germline CDR1 MGHRA, CDR2 YSYEKL. As DNA, the CDR3 is TGCGCCAGCAGCCAAGATTCAGCAGGGAGCTCCTACGAGCAGTACTTC. Protein sequence: CASSQDSAGSSYEQYF.

The sample holds many counts of this clonotype. The chain joins TRBV28 to TRBJ1-5, with 7 bases aligning to TRBD1. The germline V gene has CDR1 MDHEN and CDR2 SYDVKM. The CDR3 sequence is 14 residues long. V dropped 7 bases and J dropped 5; count of bases not matched to a gene: 8. In nucleotides, the CDR3 is TGTGCCAGCATTCCCGGGACAGTTGATCAGCCCCAGCATTTT. Its protein is CASIPGTVDQPQHF.

This clonotype was counted between two and nine times. This chain links TRBV2 with TRBJ1-1; D remains ambiguous. The V gene's germline CDR1 is SNHLY and CDR2 FYNNEI. The length of the CDR3 is 14 residues. Between the trimmed V and J ends, which lost 7 bases and 5 bases, there was a span of 17 bases. Here the CDR3 reads CASNLIVSGTEAFF. As DNA, the CDR3 is TGTGCCAGCAACTTGATAGTGTCGGGGACTGAAGCTTTCTTT.

This clonotype was counted at least ten times. V gene TRBV6-1 combines with J gene TRBJ2-7; D is perhaps TRBD1 (5 bases). Germline loops: CDR1 MNHNS, CDR2 SASEGT. Trimming removed 2 bases at V and 7 bases at J, with 9 bases between. The CDR3 consists of 12 residues. CDR3 sequence reads: CASSERGTEQYF. The CDR3 DNA sequence: TGTGCCAGCAGTGAAAGGGGCACAGAGCAGTACTTC.

This clonotype came up a few times. The rearrangement links TRBV3-1 to TRBJ1-5, with D possibly being TRBD1 (6 bases). V lost 0 bases, J lost 7 bases, and 16 bases lay in between. Germline values: CDR1 LGHDT, CDR2 YNNKEL (reference sequence). The CDR3 covers 16 residues. CDR3 sequence reads: CASSQDPVGGSQPQHF. The CDR3 DNA follows: TGTGCCAGCAGCCAAGACCCGGTAGGGGGGAGCCAGCCCCAGCATTTT.

Many counts were recorded for this clonotype. The chain uses TRBV6-1 and TRBJ2-7; TRBD1 is a possible D gene (5 bases). With 3 bases removed from V and 4 bases from J, the gap between germline ends came to 13 bases. Germline lookup yields CDR1 MNHNS and CDR2 SASEGT. The CDR3 consists of 14 residues. CDR3 DNA sequence: TGTGCCAGCAGTGAGGGCAGGGCAATATACGAGCAGTACTTC. Translating it yields CASSEGRAIYEQYF.